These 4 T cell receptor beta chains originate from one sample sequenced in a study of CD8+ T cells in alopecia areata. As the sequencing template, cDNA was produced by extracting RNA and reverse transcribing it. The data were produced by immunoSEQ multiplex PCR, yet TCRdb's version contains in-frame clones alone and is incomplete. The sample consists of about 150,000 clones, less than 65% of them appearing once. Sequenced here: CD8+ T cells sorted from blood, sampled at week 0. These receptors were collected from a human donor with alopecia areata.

The CDR3 reads CAWKVEGVWGTQYF. DNA of the CDR3: TGTGCCTGGAAGGTTGAGGGGGTATGGGGTACGCAGTATTTT. The chain has TRBV30 and TRBJ2-3; the D gene is possibly TRBD1 (6 bases). CDR3 length: 14 residues. Trimming took 4 bases from V and 8 from J, leaving 19 bases between them. From germline, CDR1 is GTSNPN and CDR2 SVGIG (reference sequence).

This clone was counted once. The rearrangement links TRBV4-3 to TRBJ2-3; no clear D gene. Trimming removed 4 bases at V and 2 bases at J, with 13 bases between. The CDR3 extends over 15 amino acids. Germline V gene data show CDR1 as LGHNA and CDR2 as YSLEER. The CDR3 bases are TGCGCCAGCAGCCCATCTCGCGGTTCCACAGATACGCAGTATTTT. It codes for CASSPSRGSTDTQYF.

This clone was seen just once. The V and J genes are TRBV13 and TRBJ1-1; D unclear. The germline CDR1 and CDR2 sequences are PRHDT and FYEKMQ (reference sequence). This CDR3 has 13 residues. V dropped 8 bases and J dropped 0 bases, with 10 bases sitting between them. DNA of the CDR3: TGTGCCAGCCAGAATATAATGAACACTGAAGCTTTCTTT. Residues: CASQNIMNTEAFF.

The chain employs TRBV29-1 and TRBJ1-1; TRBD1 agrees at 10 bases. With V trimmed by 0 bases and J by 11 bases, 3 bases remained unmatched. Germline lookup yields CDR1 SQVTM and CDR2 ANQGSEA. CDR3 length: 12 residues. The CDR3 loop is CSVEEGDRGAFF. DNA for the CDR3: TGCAGCGTTGAAGAGGGGGACAGGGGCGCTTTCTTT.